A single sample gave rise to the 11 T cell receptor beta chains below, sequenced in a study of shared clonotypes between healthy human individuals. Some clones are missing from TCRdb's copy, which holds only in-frame ones; the method was immunoSEQ multiplex PCR. The sample lists about 550,000 clones, nearly 97% seen once, with 0.11% in the top ten. Naive-designated CD8 cells lacked CD45RO, were positively enriched for CCR7, and omitted terminally differentiated effector memory CD45RA+ cells. The sample comprised naive CD8+ T cells sorted from blood. The receptors come from a woman in her thirties in good health.

The table lists this clone with a count of one. This chain uses TRBV23-1 with TRBJ2-7; D tentatively reads TRBD1 or TRBD2 (5 bases each). TRBV23-1 is noted as an ORF with a role that remains uncertain. The CDR3 loop spans 18 amino acids. Trimming removed 0 bases from V and 3 bases from J, with 21 bases in between. CDR3 coding DNA: TGCGCCAGCAGTCAATCGGTGGGACGGCCCCAGAGGAACTACGAGCAGTACTTC. This sequence encodes CASSQSVGRPQRNYEQYF.

This chain uses TRBV27 with TRBJ2-1, with D maybe TRBD2 (5 bases). Germline V gene lookup returns CDR1 MNHEY and CDR2 SMNVEV (reference sequence). This CDR3 region has 15 residues. The V end was cut by 4 bases, the J end by 0 bases, with 10 bases between. The CDR3 reads CASSWTSSSYNEQFF. CDR3 coding DNA: TGTGCCAGCAGTTGGACTTCAAGCTCCTACAATGAGCAGTTCTTC.

This clone was detected once. The chain combines TRBV27 with TRBJ1-5, with TRBD1 identical over 9 bases. From germline, CDR1 is MNHEY and CDR2 SMNVEV (reference sequence). Trimming took 6 bases from V and 10 from J; bases not matched to a gene: 7. This CDR3 is 13 amino acids long. In nucleotides, the CDR3 is TGTGCCAGCAGGGCCGGGACAGGGCATCCCCAGCATTTT. Translated, it gives CASRAGTGHPQHF.

The rearrangement uses TRBV19 and TRBJ2-1, with D tentatively TRBD2 (6 bases). Per the germline V gene, CDR1 is LNHDA and CDR2 is SQIVND (reference sequence). The CDR3 consists of 16 residues. V was shortened by 6 bases and J by 0 bases, with 15 bases between the two germline ends. CDR3 nucleotides: TGTGCCAGTAGGTCAGCGGGTCTGAGCTCCTACAATGAGCAGTTCTTC. Encoded protein: CASRSAGLSSYNEQFF. The full variable domain, its missing parts supplied by reference TRBV19 and TRBJ2-1, is DGGITQSPKYLFRKEGQNVTLSCEQNLNHDAMYWYRQDPGQGLRLIYYSQIVNDFQKGDIAEGYSVSREKKESFPLTVTSAQKNPTAFYLCASRSAGLSSYNEQFFGPGTRLTVL.

The chain uses TRBV27 and TRBJ2-3, with D possibly being TRBD2 (6 bases). Germline V gene data show CDR1 as MNHEY and CDR2 as SMNVEV (reference sequence). V was cut by 7 bases and J by 0 bases, with 23 bases left in between. CDR3 length: 18 residues. CDR3 nucleotides: TGTGCCAGCACCCCGGTCCCCCTTTCAGGGACTAGCACAGATACGCAGTATTTT. Its translation: CASTPVPLSGTSTDTQYF.

This clone was observed a single time. The chain is built from TRBV7-2 and TRBJ2-3, with D tentatively TRBD1 (5 bases). CDR1 is SGHTA and CDR2 is FQGNSA in the germline V gene. Deletions cut 5 bases from V and 5 bases from J, with 17 bases between. The CDR3 length is 15 residues. The CDR3 reads CASSPSLGAGDTQYF. CDR3 nucleotides: TGTGCCAGCAGCCCGTCGTTAGGGGCCGGAGATACGCAGTATTTT.

This chain connects TRBV29-1 to TRBJ2-2; 9 nucleotides match TRBD2. J gave up 7 bases and V 3 bases, and 3 bases lay outside the gene matches. CDR1 and CDR2 from the germline V gene are SQVTM and ANQGSEA. This CDR3 is 13 amino acids long. The CDR3 loop is CSVEGLASGELFF. The CDR3 DNA reads TGCAGCGTTGAGGGACTAGCCAGCGGGGAGCTGTTTTTT.

Only one count was recorded for this clone. This chain links TRBV28 with TRBJ2-7; D is undetermined. V was clipped by 7 bases and J by 5 bases, with 15 bases between them. Germline V gene sequence: CDR1 MDHEN, CDR2 SYDVKM. This CDR3 comprises 13 residues. The CDR3 DNA sequence: TGTGCCAGCAAACGGCCCTTGAGGCACGAGCAGTACTTC. Translating gives CASKRPLRHEQYF. The complete variable domain, with remaining parts taken from reference TRBV28 and TRBJ2-7, reads DVKVTQSSRYLVKRTGEKVFLECVQDMDHENMFWYRQDPGLGLRLIYFSYDVKMKEKGDIPEGYSVSREKKERFSLILESASTNQTSMYLCASKRPLRHEQYFGPGTRLTVT.

The chain combines TRBV7-9 with TRBJ2-1; 12 bases align to TRBD2. From germline, CDR1 is SEHNR and CDR2 FQNEAQ (reference sequence). This CDR3 region has 16 residues. V dropped 0 bases and J dropped 7; count of bases not matched to a gene: 4. CDR3 DNA: TGTGCCAGCAGCTTAGCCCCCCTAGCGGGAGGGAATGAGCAGTTCTTC. It codes for CASSLAPLAGGNEQFF. Full variable domain (remainder filled in from reference TRBV7-9 and TRBJ2-1): DTGVSQNPRHKITKRGQNVTFRCDPISEHNRLYWYRQTLGQGPEFLTYFQNEAQLEKSRLLSDRFSAERPKGSFSTLEIQRTEQGDSAMYLCASSLAPLAGGNEQFFGPGTRLTVL.

The rearrangement links TRBV2 to TRBJ2-5; 7 bases match TRBD1. The J call could be wrong; TRBJ2-7 is a better fit for the DNA end. Germline CDR1 reads SNHLY; CDR2 reads FYNNEI. The CDR3 length is 15 residues. CDR3 sequence reads: CASSYSPLGTDEQYF. In DNA, the CDR3 is TGTGCCAGCAGTTATTCGCCTCTAGGGACAGACGAGCAGTACTTC.

CDR3 in DNA: TGTGCCAGCAGCGCCAGGACAAGGGATGAGCAGTTCTTC. This sequence encodes CASSARTRDEQFF. The V and J genes are TRBV9 and TRBJ2-1; a possible D gene is TRBD1 (5 bases). The germline gives CDR1 SGDLS, CDR2 YYNGEE. V lost 3 bases and J 8 bases, leaving 12 bases between the germline ends. There are 13 residues in the CDR3.